This T cell receptor (beta chain) was sequenced during a study of shared clonotypes between healthy human individuals. This clone was picked up a small number of times. Its antigen is unknown. The donor population consisted of healthy HIV-negative adults with no recent acute infections or vaccinations. TCRdb keeps only in-frame clones here, not all; method: immunoSEQ multiplex PCR. This sample has about a million clones, with approximately 80% found just once. Study-level findings and limits: Among non-shared clonotypes, generation probabilities were lower than among those shared by all four donors. When naive CD4 clonotypes were compared across a few donors, 5% to 5.5% were shared.

The CDR3 runs to 13 residues. V was trimmed by 5 bases and J by 1 base, leaving 8 bases between them. Germline V gives CDR1 SGHTA, CDR2 FQGNSA. This chain connects TRBV7-2 to TRBJ1-2; no firm D call. The sample comprised memory CD4+ T cells from PBMCs. Subset denoted: CD45RA-negative fraction. The origin of this receptor is a man between 18 and 29 years old in good health. Some clones in this sample may be carry-over from other donors' samples. The CDR3 region is CASSPEVNYGYTF. DNA for the CDR3: TGTGCCAGCAGCCCGGAGGTTAACTATGGCTACACCTTC. The variable domain in full, with the rest retrieved from reference TRBV7-2 and TRBJ1-2, is GAGVSQSPSNKVTEKGKDVELRCDPISGHTALYWYRQSLGQGLEFLIYFQGNSAPDKSGLPSDRFSAERTGGSVSTLTIQRTQQEDSAVYLCASSPEVNYGYTFGSGTRLTVV.